The entry below describes one T cell receptor beta chain. Its target antigen remains unknown. It has no much larger one-base neighbor in the sample; base qualities were not kept. Trimming removed 1 base from V and 4 bases from J, leaving 14 bases between the germline ends. As encoded in the germline V gene, CDR1 is MGHRA while CDR2 is YSYEKL. The CDR3 numbers 16 residues from cysteine through phenylalanine. CDR3 DNA is the only sequence kept; it has 48 bases, read in frame from the first base. The data belong to a study of blood T cell repertoires in COVID-19 (dated by TCRdb to about 2020). Regarding the complete study: Samples from collaborators originated in the United States, Italy and Spain and spanned both the acute and convalescent phases of COVID-19. The material from the prospective study consisted of cDNA or gDNA derived from T cells, B-cell-depleted T cells, or PBMCs. The dataset comprised deeply sampled blood TCRbeta repertoires from subjects exposed to, actively infected with, or recovered from COVID-19. The repertoires were made available in a free public database intended to serve as a resource for research on the immune response to SARS-CoV-2. The samples were drawn from two sources: the first 160 participants of the ongoing ImmuneRACE study, and fewer than 1,500 subjects contributed by 6 global collaborators. Sample metadata almost always included a de-identified subject ID, COVID-19 status, age in years and sex. Where available, HLA class I and class II types were taken from metadata supplied by the sample provider and were not determined by assay-based typing.

Collaborating institutions collected whole blood in K2EDTA tubes following their own protocols. For TCRbeta analysis, collaborator samples were shipped as frozen whole blood, as isolated PBMCs, or as DNA extracted from either sample type. The full study reports these points: The amount of clinical and demographic metadata varied by source and participant and was provided uncurated.

TCRbeta CDR3 regions were amplified from genomic DNA by means of the immunoSEQ Assay, a bias-controlled multiplex PCR. Turning to the authors' computational methods: The number of nucleated cells in each sample was estimated by amplification of reference gene primers within the assay. Sequence reads were collapsed and filtered to measure the absolute abundance of every unique TCRbeta CDR3 rearrangement. For each sample, productive Simpson clonality was calculated as the square root of Simpson's diversity index over productive rearrangements. TCRdb limited this immuneACCESS table to in-frame rearrangements with V and J called. A share of clones is missing; checked studies link under half to unresolved V genes, and the rest is unexplained. From that table come the V and J calls and clone size; the DNA was used to work out D and trimming. This sample lists a few hundred thousand clones; approximately 86% were detected once. In total, the top ten clones hold about 2.1% of the sample.

The TCR was taken from a man younger than 40 with active or convalescent COVID-19. Recombination linked TRBV4-1 to TRBJ1-5, and possibly TRBD1, on 6 matching bases. Source material: peripheral blood. The CDR3 region: CASSQVRAGANQPQHF. The DNA sequence is given as TGCGCCAGCAGCCAAGTAAGGGCAGGGGCTAATCAGCCCCAGCATTTT.